This is a list of T cell receptor beta chains from one sample in a study of T cells expressing NK-cell markers. TCRdb reprocessed the 5' RACE reads, with one entry per CDR3 protein and no DNA. The sample is made up of about 460,000 distinct CDR3 sequences, and the top ten hold 1.4% of it. The sequenced material came from blood T cells: a sorted CD56 or NKG2C T cell subset, CD4+ or CD8+ T cells, or bulk PBMC T cells (not recorded which). The receptors shown here come from a woman in her fifties or sixties in good health. CDR3s include the opening cysteine and the closing phenylalanine or tryptophan.

CDR3 length: 15; J gene: TRBJ2-1; V gene: TRBV7-8; CDR3 protein: CASSSIRGDYNEQFF
CDR3 length: 12; J gene: TRBJ1-5; V gene: TRBV10-3; CDR3 protein: CAPWDSNQPQHF
CDR3 length: 15; J gene: TRBJ1-6; V gene: TRBV4-1; CDR3 protein: CASSPLGQGTSPLHF
CDR3 length: 15; J gene: TRBJ1-1; V gene: TRBV5-1; CDR3 protein: CASRRGYRLNTEAFF
CDR3 length: 13; J gene: TRBJ1-3; V gene: TRBV12-5; CDR3 protein: CASPGRSGNTIYF
CDR3 length: 14; J gene: TRBJ2-7; V gene: TRBV12-5; CDR3 protein: CASAHGTGYYEQYF
CDR3 length: 16; J gene: TRBJ2-5; V gene: TRBV6-5; CDR3 protein: CASALLGTGFEETQYF
CDR3 length: 16; J gene: TRBJ2-1; V gene: TRBV5-1; CDR3 protein: CASSLGLTSSYNEQFF
CDR3 length: 17; J gene: TRBJ2-3; V gene: TRBV12-3/TRBV12-4; CDR3 protein: CASSFPLAGTSTDTQYF
CDR3 length: 11; J gene: TRBJ2-5; V gene: TRBV6-2/TRBV6-3; CDR3 protein: CASRRDRNQYF
CDR3 length: 17; J gene: TRBJ2-1; V gene: TRBV4-1; CDR3 protein: CASSQDGGAGVRNEQFF
CDR3 length: 16; J gene: TRBJ1-5; V gene: TRBV20-1; CDR3 protein: CSARVGQGHSNQPQHF
CDR3 length: 13; J gene: TRBJ2-2; V gene: TRBV24-1; CDR3 protein: CATAQLNTGELFF
CDR3 length: 16; J gene: TRBJ2-1; V gene: TRBV7-2; CDR3 protein: CASSSRLAGAYNEQFF
CDR3 length: 14; J gene: TRBJ1-1; V gene: TRBV4-1; CDR3 protein: CASSQPGQGRGAFF
CDR3 length: 13; J gene: TRBJ1-1; V gene: TRBV6-2/TRBV6-3; CDR3 protein: CASSYWGRPEAFF
CDR3 length: 15; J gene: TRBJ2-2; V gene: TRBV12-3/TRBV12-4; CDR3 protein: CASSLGTTPSGELFF
CDR3 length: 11; J gene: TRBJ1-1; V gene: TRBV10-3; CDR3 protein: CASDAGTEAFF
CDR3 length: 15; J gene: TRBJ1-5; V gene: TRBV4-1; CDR3 protein: CASSQVGGGNQPQHF
CDR3 length: 16; J gene: TRBJ1-4; V gene: TRBV12-3/TRBV12-4; CDR3 protein: CASSFNPGYAVEKLFF
CDR3 length: 14; J gene: TRBJ2-1; V gene: TRBV5-1; CDR3 protein: CASRRDGTAYEQFF
CDR3 length: 13; J gene: TRBJ2-3; V gene: TRBV29-1; CDR3 protein: CSVCGVLITTQYF
CDR3 length: 17; J gene: TRBJ2-1; V gene: TRBV6-5; CDR3 protein: CASSTGIHRGIYNEQFF
CDR3 length: 17; J gene: TRBJ1-6; V gene: TRBV5-1; CDR3 protein: CASSFSRDRGYNSPLHF
CDR3 length: 14; J gene: TRBJ2-1; V gene: TRBV5-1; CDR3 protein: CASSSDREAREQFF
CDR3 length: 13; J gene: TRBJ2-1; V gene: TRBV6-6; CDR3 protein: CASSAGTANEQFF
CDR3 length: 15; J gene: TRBJ2-1; V gene: TRBV11-1; CDR3 protein: CASRLAGDHYNEQFF
CDR3 length: 14; J gene: TRBJ2-1; V gene: TRBV10-3; CDR3 protein: CATTSEDLGNEQFF